The text below deals with one T cell receptor beta chain. TCRdb's table, derived via immunoSEQ multiplex PCR, lists solely in-frame clones and lacks some. The sample holds about 16,000 clones, 85% to 90% seen once. These data come from a study of blood T cell repertoires in COVID-19. With V trimmed by 4 bases and J by 4 bases, 15 bases remained unmatched. CDR3 length: 18 residues. In germline, CDR1 is SNHLY, CDR2 FYNNEI. Source material: peripheral blood. This rearrangement joins TRBV2 to TRBJ1-2; 10 positions match TRBD1. The source of this sequence is a woman older than 75 with COVID-19, enrolled during active disease. The CDR3 spells CASSAYTGTGVVSYGYTF. CDR3 bases: TGTGCCAGCAGTGCGTATACCGGGACAGGGGTTGTAAGCTATGGCTACACCTTC.